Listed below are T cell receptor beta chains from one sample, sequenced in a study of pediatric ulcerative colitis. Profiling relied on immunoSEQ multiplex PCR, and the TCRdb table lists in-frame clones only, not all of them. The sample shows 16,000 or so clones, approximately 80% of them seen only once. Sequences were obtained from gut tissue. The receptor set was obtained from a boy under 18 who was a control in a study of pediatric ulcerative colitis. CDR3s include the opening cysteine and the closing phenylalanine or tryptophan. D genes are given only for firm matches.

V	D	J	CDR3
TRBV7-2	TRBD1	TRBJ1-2	CASSLSGTVSYGYTF
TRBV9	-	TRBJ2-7	CASSVEGINQYEQYF
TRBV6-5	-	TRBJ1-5	CASSAPGLQPQHF
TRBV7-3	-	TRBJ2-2	CASSFLVNTGELFF
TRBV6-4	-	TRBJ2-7	CASSDSPGASSEQYF
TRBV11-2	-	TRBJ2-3	CASTLVGGTDTQYF
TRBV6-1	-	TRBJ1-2	CASSVGSPRAF
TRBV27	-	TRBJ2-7	CASSLGGSSYEQYF
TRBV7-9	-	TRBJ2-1	CASSLIDEQFF
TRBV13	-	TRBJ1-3	CASSFPTVRNTIYF
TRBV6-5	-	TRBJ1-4	CASSYSIEGGEKLFF
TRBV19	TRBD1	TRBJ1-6	CASSIRRGQGLSSYNSPLHF
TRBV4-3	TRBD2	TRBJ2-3	CASSRTSGQEDTQYF
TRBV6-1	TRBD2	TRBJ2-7	CASSFAGGPREQYF
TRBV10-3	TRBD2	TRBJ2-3	CAITGGTDTQYF
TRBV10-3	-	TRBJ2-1	CAITKIGGSSGNEQFF
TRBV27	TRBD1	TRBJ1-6	CASRRGRGSPLHF
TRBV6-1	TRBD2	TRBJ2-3	CASSDRWSRGGHTDTQYF
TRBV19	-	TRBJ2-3	CASSGRVSTDTQYF
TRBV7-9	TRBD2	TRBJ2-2	CASSDVIAGAPGELFF
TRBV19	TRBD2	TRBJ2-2	CASSISAGGANTGELFF
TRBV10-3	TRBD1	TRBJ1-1	CAISEPRDSLRNTEAFF
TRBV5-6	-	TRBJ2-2	CASSLAYRTWVDTGELFF
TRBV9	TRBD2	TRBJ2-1	CASSVVGKLAGTSSYNEQFF
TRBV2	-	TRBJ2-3	CASSDGRTDTQYF
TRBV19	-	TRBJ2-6	CASSIEGRSGANVLTF
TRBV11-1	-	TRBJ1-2	CASSTGTGYGYTF
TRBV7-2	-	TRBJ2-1	CASSQRTGYYNEQFF
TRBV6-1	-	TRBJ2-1	CASSWEYEQFF
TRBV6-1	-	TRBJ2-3	CASSEARQGNPPGDTQYF
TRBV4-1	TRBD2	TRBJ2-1	CASSPSGGSYNEQFF
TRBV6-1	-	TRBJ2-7	CASNRGLASYEQYF
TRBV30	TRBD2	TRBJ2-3	CAWSVRLAGSTDTQYF
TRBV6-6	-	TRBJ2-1	CASSYNFNNEQFF
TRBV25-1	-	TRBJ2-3	CASSDGRGTDTQYF
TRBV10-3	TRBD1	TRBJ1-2	CAISTGTGDYGYTF
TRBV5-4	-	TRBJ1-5	CASSLSGGNQPQHF